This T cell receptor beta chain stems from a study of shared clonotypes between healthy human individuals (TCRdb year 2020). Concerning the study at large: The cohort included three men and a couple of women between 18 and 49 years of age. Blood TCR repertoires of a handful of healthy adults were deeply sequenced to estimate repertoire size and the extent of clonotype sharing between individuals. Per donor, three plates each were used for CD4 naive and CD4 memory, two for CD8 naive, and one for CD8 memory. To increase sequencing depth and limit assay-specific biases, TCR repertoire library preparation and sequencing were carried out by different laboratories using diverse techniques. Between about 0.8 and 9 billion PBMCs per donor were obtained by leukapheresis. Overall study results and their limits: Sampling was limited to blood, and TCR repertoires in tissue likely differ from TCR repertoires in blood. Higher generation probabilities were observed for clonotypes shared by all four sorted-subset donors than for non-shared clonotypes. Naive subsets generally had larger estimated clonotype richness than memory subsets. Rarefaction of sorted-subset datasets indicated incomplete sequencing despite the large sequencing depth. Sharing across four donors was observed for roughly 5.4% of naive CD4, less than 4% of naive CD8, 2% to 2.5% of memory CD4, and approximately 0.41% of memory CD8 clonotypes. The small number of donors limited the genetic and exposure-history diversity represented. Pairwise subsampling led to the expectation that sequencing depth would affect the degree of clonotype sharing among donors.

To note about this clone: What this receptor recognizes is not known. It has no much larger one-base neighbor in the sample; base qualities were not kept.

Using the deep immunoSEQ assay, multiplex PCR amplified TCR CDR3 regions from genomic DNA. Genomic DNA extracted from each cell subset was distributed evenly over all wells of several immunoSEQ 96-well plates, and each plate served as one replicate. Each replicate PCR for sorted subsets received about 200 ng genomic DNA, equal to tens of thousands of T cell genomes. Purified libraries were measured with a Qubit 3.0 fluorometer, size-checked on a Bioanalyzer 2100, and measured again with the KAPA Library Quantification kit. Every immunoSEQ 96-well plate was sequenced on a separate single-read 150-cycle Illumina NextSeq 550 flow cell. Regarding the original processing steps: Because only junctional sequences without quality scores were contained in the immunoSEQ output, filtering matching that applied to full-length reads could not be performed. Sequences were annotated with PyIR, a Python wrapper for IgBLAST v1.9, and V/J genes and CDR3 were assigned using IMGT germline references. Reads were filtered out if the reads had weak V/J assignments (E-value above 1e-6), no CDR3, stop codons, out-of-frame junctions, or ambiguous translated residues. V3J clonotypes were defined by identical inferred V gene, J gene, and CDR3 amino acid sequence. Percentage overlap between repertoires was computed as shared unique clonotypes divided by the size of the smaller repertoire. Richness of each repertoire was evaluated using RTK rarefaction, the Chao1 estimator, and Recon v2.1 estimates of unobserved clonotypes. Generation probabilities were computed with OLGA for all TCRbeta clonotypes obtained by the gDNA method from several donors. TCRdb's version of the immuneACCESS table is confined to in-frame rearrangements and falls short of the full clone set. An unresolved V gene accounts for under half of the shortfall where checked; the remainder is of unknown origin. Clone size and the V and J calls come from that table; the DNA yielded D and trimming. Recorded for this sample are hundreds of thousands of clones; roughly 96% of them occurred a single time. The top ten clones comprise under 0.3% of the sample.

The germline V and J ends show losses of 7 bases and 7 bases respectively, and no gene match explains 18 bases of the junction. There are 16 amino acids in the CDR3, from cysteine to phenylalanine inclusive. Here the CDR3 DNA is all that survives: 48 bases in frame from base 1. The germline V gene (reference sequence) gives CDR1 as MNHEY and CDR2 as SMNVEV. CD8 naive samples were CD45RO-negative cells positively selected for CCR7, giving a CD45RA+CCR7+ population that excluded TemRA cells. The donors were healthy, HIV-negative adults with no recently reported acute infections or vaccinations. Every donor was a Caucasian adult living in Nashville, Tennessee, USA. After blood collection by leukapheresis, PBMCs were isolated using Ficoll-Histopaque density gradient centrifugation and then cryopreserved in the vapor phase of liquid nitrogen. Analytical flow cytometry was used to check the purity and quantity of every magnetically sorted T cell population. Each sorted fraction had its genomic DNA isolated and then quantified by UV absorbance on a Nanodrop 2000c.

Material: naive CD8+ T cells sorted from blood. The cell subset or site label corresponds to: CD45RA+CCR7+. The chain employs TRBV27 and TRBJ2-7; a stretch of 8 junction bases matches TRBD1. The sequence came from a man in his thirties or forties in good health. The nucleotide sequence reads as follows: TGTGCCAGCACCCTCCGACAGGGGCCCGGTCCAGGGGAGCAGTACTTC. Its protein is CASTLRQGPGPGEQYF.